These 24 T cell receptor beta chains share one sample of origin, sequenced in a study of T-cell reconstitution after alpha-beta-depleted transplantation in children. The library targeted TCRbeta and was prepared with unique molecular identifiers. TCRdb re-called the PCR reads through MiXCR, storing one row per CDR3 protein. The sample holds 530,000 or so distinct CDR3 sequences; 25% to 30% are singletons and the top ten take 36%. Sequenced material: PBMCs, taken before TCRalphabeta/CD19-depleted stem cell transplant. The receptors were gathered from a boy under two years old with Wiskott-Aldrich syndrome, due to receive a stem cell transplant.

The V call is TRBV5-4, the J call TRBJ2-3, with 14 positions matching TRBD2. Germline trimming cut 3 bases from V and 3 bases from J; bases unmatched to any gene: 9. The length of the CDR3 is 18 residues. Germline V gene lookup returns CDR1 SGHNT and CDR2 YYREEE (reference sequence). In nucleotides, the CDR3 is TGTGCCAGCAGCTCAGGGACTAGCGGGAGTAGGAGGACAGATACGCAGTATTTT. Translated, it gives CASSSGTSGSRRTDTQYF.

J is TRBJ1-1 and V is TRBV12-3 or TRBV12-4; TRBD1 is a possible D gene (5 bases). Between the trimmed V and J ends, which lost 7 bases and 11 bases, there was a span of 17 bases. The CDR3 has 12 residues. CDR3 DNA: TGTGCCAGCACCGGAGGGGCAGGGAGCGCTTTCTTT. It specifies CASTGGAGSAFF.

The chain couples TRBV12-3 or TRBV12-4 to TRBJ1-2; 10 nucleotides agree with TRBD1. This CDR3 has 18 amino acids. With 4 bases clipped from V and 6 bases from J, the junction kept 17 bases outside the gene matches. As DNA, the CDR3 is TGTGCCAGCAGTTCCGGCTCTCAAAGGGACAGGGGACGAGATGGCTACACCTTC. Its protein is CASSSGSQRDRGRDGYTF.

J is TRBJ1-1 and V is TRBV12-3 or TRBV12-4; 10 bases line up with TRBD1. V trimming: 3 bases; J trimming: 6 bases; junction bases outside the gene matches: 7. The CDR3 length is 15 residues. In nucleotides, the CDR3 is TGTGCCAGCAGTTTCAGACCCGGGACAGGGGCTGAAGCTTTCTTT. This sequence encodes CASSFRPGTGAEAFF.

Concerning this clonotype: A single base separates this from a much larger clone, so it may be a read error. The chain is built from TRBV5-6 and TRBJ1-1; tentative D call: TRBD1 (5 bases). The CDR3 is 14 amino acids. Trimming removed 4 bases at V and 0 bases at J, with 10 bases between. Per germline, CDR1 SGHDT and CDR2 YYEEEE. The DNA for the CDR3 is TGTGCCAGCAGCCCGGGACTCTTGAACACTGAAGCTTTCTTT. Residues: CASSPGLLNTEAFF.

In its sample, this clonotype was seen a few times. The chain has TRBV29-1 and TRBJ2-7; TRBD2 might be the D (5 bases). The length of the CDR3 is 11 residues. In germline, CDR1 is SQVTM, CDR2 ANQGSEA. Trimming cost V 2 bases and J 4 bases, with 6 bases left between them. CDR3 sequence: CSVEREYEQYF. The CDR3 DNA reads as TGCAGCGTTGAACGGGAATACGAGCAGTACTTC.

There are a few counts of this clonotype. The chain uses TRBV2 and TRBJ1-1; no firm D call. The CDR3 is made up of 14 amino acids. Trimming took off 3 bases at V and 0 bases at J, with 8 bases between the two ends. Per the germline V gene, CDR1 is SNHLY and CDR2 is FYNNEI. CDR3 in amino acids: CASSERVVNTEAFF. In nucleotides, the CDR3 is TGTGCCAGCAGTGAGAGGGTTGTGAACACTGAAGCTTTCTTT.

In its sample, this clonotype was seen a few times. The chain couples TRBV7-2 to TRBJ1-1; weak D call: TRBD1 (5 bases). This CDR3 is 15 amino acids long. Trimming left V 2 bases short and J 5 bases short, with 15 bases between. CDR1 SGHTA and CDR2 FQGNSA come from the germline V gene. CDR3 coding DNA: TGTGCCAGCAGCTTATCCCCGGGGGTAAGGACTGAAGCTTTCTTT. Protein: CASSLSPGVRTEAFF.

This chain uses TRBV5-1 with TRBJ1-2; 11 nucleotides align to TRBD1. The CDR3 runs to 15 residues. V was clipped by 4 bases and J by 7 bases; unmatched bases: 9. Germline loops: CDR1 SGHRS, CDR2 YFSETQ. CDR3 coding DNA: TGCGCCAGCAGCGCATGGACAGGGGGCTTGGGTGGCTACACCTTC. Protein: CASSAWTGGLGGYTF. Filled out from reference TRBV5-1 and TRBJ1-2, the complete variable domain reads KAGVTQTPRYLIKTRGQQVTLSCSPISGHRSVSWYQQTPGQGLQFLFEYFSETQRNKGNFPGRFSGRQFSNSRSEMNVSTLELGDSALYLCASSAWTGGLGGYTFGSGTRLTVV.

The chain couples TRBV5-1 to TRBJ1-2; D remains unclear. Per germline, CDR1 SGHRS and CDR2 YFSETQ. The CDR3 extends over 15 amino acids. The V end lost 4 bases, the J end lost 8 bases, and 21 bases lay between the germline ends. CDR3 bases: TGCGCCAGCAGCCTGACGCCGGGCCCGGAGGCCGGCTACACCTTC. This sequence encodes CASSLTPGPEAGYTF. The full variable domain, with the rest looked up from reference TRBV5-1 and TRBJ1-2, is KAGVTQTPRYLIKTRGQQVTLSCSPISGHRSVSWYQQTPGQGLQFLFEYFSETQRNKGNFPGRFSGRQFSNSRSEMNVSTLELGDSALYLCASSLTPGPEAGYTFGSGTRLTVV.

CDR3 sequence: CASSALLMGAGDTQYF. The CDR3 DNA reads TGTGCCAGCAGCGCCCTTCTCATGGGAGCTGGGGATACGCAGTATTTT. The chain uses TRBV9 and TRBJ2-3; tentatively, D is TRBD2 (5 bases). CDR1 and CDR2 from the germline V gene are SGDLS and YYNGEE. The CDR3 has 16 amino acids. Deletions cut 3 bases from V and 6 bases from J, with 20 bases between. Full variable domain (remainder filled in from reference TRBV9 and TRBJ2-3): DSGVTQTPKHLITATGQRVTLRCSPRSGDLSVYWYQQSLDQGLQFLIQYYNGEERAKGNILERFSAQQFPDLHSELNLSSLELGDSALYFCASSALLMGAGDTQYFGPGTRLTVL.

CDR3 sequence (DNA): TGTGCCAGCAGCACAGGCCAGCAAGAGACCCAGTACTTC. Amino acids: CASSTGQQETQYF. This chain joins TRBV28 and TRBJ2-5, with D maybe TRBD1 (5 bases). The germline CDR1 and CDR2 sequences are MDHEN and SYDVKM. The ends were cut back, 6 bases at V and 2 bases at J, with 10 bases in the middle. The CDR3 consists of 13 residues.

This clonotype occurred once. The chain is built from TRBV29-1 and TRBJ2-3, with 7 bases matching TRBD2. The ends lost 4 bases at V and 0 bases at J; junction bases unmatched: 4. CDR1 and CDR2 from the germline V gene are SQVTM and ANQGSEA. This CDR3 contains 14 residues. The CDR3 sequence: CSVAAGVSTDTQYF. The CDR3 nucleotides are TGCAGCGTTGCGGCGGGAGTGAGCACAGATACGCAGTATTTT.

V gene TRBV29-1 combines with J gene TRBJ2-7, with a tentative D call TRBD1 (5 bases). This CDR3 is built from 13 residues. V was cut by 1 base and J by 4 bases, with 11 bases left in between. The germline gives CDR1 SQVTM, CDR2 ANQGSEA. CDR3 amino acids: CSVEVGAAYEQYF. CDR3 DNA sequence: TGCAGCGTTGAAGTAGGGGCCGCATACGAGCAGTACTTC.

This clonotype was found a few times. This chain joins TRBV28 and TRBJ2-5, with 9 bases identical to TRBD1. Germline CDR1 reads MDHEN; CDR2 reads SYDVKM. The CDR3 runs 15 residues. J gave up 5 bases and V 5 bases, and 9 bases lay outside the gene matches. The CDR3 coding sequence is TGTGCCAGCAGTCGGCCGGGACAGGGCAGGGAGACCCAGTACTTC. It codes for CASSRPGQGRETQYF.

This clonotype was detected a few times. The chain links TRBV6-1 to TRBJ1-6, with D unclear. V was cut by 6 bases and J by 10 bases, with 10 bases left in between. Germline lookup yields CDR1 MNHNS and CDR2 SASEGT. This CDR3 has 12 amino acids. The CDR3 here is CASRRSESPLHF. The CDR3 coding sequence is TGTGCCAGCAGGAGGAGTGAGTCACCCCTCCACTTT.

The rearrangement links TRBV6-1 to TRBJ2-7, with 9 bases that match TRBD2. This CDR3 spans 14 amino acids. Germline V gene sequence: CDR1 MNHNS, CDR2 SASEGT. J gave up 2 bases and V 7 bases, and 6 bases lay outside the gene matches. The DNA of the CDR3 is TGTGCCAGCAATCTAGCGGGGCTGACCTACGAGCAGTACTTC. Translated, it gives CASNLAGLTYEQYF.

The chain carries TRBV5-1 and TRBJ2-5, with D tentatively TRBD2 (5 bases). Germline values: CDR1 SGHRS, CDR2 YFSETQ. The CDR3 totals 15 residues. V shed 5 bases and J shed 2 bases, with 16 bases lying between them. As DNA, the CDR3 is TGCGCCAGCAGAACTACGGCTAGCCGTCAAGAGACCCAGTACTTC. Encoded protein: CASRTTASRQETQYF. The whole variable domain, remainder taken from reference TRBV5-1 and TRBJ2-5, is KAGVTQTPRYLIKTRGQQVTLSCSPISGHRSVSWYQQTPGQGLQFLFEYFSETQRNKGNFPGRFSGRQFSNSRSEMNVSTLELGDSALYLCASRTTASRQETQYFGPGTRLLVL.

The chain has TRBV20-1 and TRBJ1-5, with D hard to call. The germline V gene encodes CDR1 DFQATT and CDR2 SNEGSKA (reference sequence). The CDR3 extends over 14 amino acids. The ends were cut back, 3 bases at V and 6 bases at J, with 15 bases in the middle. CDR3 bases: TGCAGTGCTAGGGTTTCGGTAGCGAGTCAGCCCCAGCATTTT. Protein: CSARVSVASQPQHF.

The chain couples TRBV29-1 to TRBJ2-7, with D perhaps matching TRBD2 (6 bases). In germline, CDR1 is SQVTM, CDR2 ANQGSEA. There are 14 residues in the CDR3. V was shortened by 8 bases and J by 2 bases, with 19 bases between the two germline ends. CDR3 sequence: CSTLAIPRAYEQYF. CDR3 bases: TGCAGCACCCTAGCGATCCCGAGGGCCTACGAGCAGTACTTC.

The J gene is TRBJ2-5, the V gene TRBV12-3 or TRBV12-4; possibly TRBD2 for D (6 bases). This CDR3 has 14 amino acids. The V and J ends lost 4 bases and 7 bases respectively, with 16 bases between them. The CDR3 DNA follows: TGTGCCAGCAGTTCTGGGTTCTTGGGGGGGACCCAGTACTTC. Its translation is CASSSGFLGGTQYF.

This clonotype was counted between two and nine times. V is TRBV24-1 and J is TRBJ2-2, with no clear D. The CDR3 is 14 residues long. Trimming took 5 bases from V and 5 from J, leaving 11 bases between them. The germline V gene has CDR1 KGHDR and CDR2 SFDVKD. The CDR3 DNA reads as TGTGCCACCAGTGGTCGTAGGGTAACCGGGGAGCTGTTTTTT. Translated, it gives CATSGRRVTGELFF.

This clonotype was seen a few times. This CDR3 is CASSLSTTGSGSPLHF. The CDR3 DNA is TGTGCCAGCAGCCTGTCCACAACAGGGTCGGGTTCACCCCTCCACTTT. This chain joins TRBV7-2 and TRBJ1-6; possible D gene TRBD1, 6 bases. Germline CDR1 SGHTA, CDR2 FQGNSA. V was clipped by 5 bases and J by 9 bases, with 20 bases between them. CDR3 length: 16 amino acids.

This chain connects TRBV28 to TRBJ2-3; TRBD2 matches 15 bases. CDR1 and CDR2 from the germline V gene are MDHEN and SYDVKM. This CDR3 has 16 amino acids. The junction had 8 bases not matched to a gene; V was cut back by 6 bases and J by 7 bases. The CDR3 nucleotides are TGTGCCAGCAGCCGGACTAGCGGGAGGGGTTCGAATACGCAGTATTTT. Protein sequence: CASSRTSGRGSNTQYF.